This T cell receptor (beta chain) was identified during a study of human T cells and chemical hapten exposure. Many counts were recorded for this clonotype. Its antigen is unidentified. Sample time point: patch test 2, 6 weeks after DPC sensitization. Treatment: therapeutic diphenylcyclopropenone sensitization with weekly scalp DPC. One entry per CDR3 protein, called by TCRdb with MiXCR from the RACE reads. The data contain about 94,000 distinct CDR3 sequences, 7% to 10% of them singletons. CDR3 length: 15 residues. The junction had 4 bases not matched to a gene; V was cut back by 3 bases and J by 4 bases. The germline CDR1 and CDR2 sequences are SGHTA and FQGNSA. General observations from the study: DPC sensitization produced no change in TCRs with frequency above 1 in 1000.

Sample: whole blood, taken in connection with sensitization to the hapten diphenylcyclopropenone (DPC). The TCR was taken from a middle-aged woman with alopecia areata. Some clones in this sample may be carry-over from other donors' samples. The V call is TRBV7-2, the J call TRBJ2-5; 11 positions match TRBD2. The CDR3: CASSLLAGGGETQYF. The CDR3 region has the DNA TGTGCCAGCAGCTTGCTAGCGGGAGGAGGAGAGACCCAGTACTTC.